Many counts were recorded for the clone carrying this T cell receptor (beta chain). Its antigen is unknown. The data were taken from a study of OX40 agonist ivuxolimab in advanced cancers. Study summary: Partial responses occurred in Three dose-escalation patients, one with hepatocellular carcinoma and two with cutaneous melanoma. Findings and limits, study-wide: Among the lowest levels of clonal expansion were found in partial responders at 0.1-3.0 mg/kg. The mean number of expanded clones was higher in CD8+ T cells than in CD4+.

This table comes from immunoSEQ multiplex PCR, and its TCRdb copy is limited to in-frame clones, with some not included. The data hold 60,000 to 85,000 clones, with about 85% observed a single time. Blood draws occurred at baseline, cycle 4 day 1, and cycle 7 day 1. The sample consisted of CD4+ or CD8+ T cells sorted from blood, taken in a trial of the OX40 agonist ivuxolimab. The receptor's source is an adult with an advanced solid tumor such as melanoma, head and neck, liver or kidney cancer.

CDR3 region: CAWRRGGWGNTEAFF. The CDR3 region has the DNA TGTGCCTGGAGACGGGGCGGGTGGGGAAACACTGAAGCTTTCTTT. The V call is TRBV30, the J call TRBJ1-1, with a weak D call TRBD1 (5 bases). The germline V gene encodes CDR1 GTSNPN and CDR2 SVGIG (reference sequence). This CDR3 region has 15 residues. Trimming shortened V by 3 bases and J by 2 bases, and 16 bases separated the two germline ends.